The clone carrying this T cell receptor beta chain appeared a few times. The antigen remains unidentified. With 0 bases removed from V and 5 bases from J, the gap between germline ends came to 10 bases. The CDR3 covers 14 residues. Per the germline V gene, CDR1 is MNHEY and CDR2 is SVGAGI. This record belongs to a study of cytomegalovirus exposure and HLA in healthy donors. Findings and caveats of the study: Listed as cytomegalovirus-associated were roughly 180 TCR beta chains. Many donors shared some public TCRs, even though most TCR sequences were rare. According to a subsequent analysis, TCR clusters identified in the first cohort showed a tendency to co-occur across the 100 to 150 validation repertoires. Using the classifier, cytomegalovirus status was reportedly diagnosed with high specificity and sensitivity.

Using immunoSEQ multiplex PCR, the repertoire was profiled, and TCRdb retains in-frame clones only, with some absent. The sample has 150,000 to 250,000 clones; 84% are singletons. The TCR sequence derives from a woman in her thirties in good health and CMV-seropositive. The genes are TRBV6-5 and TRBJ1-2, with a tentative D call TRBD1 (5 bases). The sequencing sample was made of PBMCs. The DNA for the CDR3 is TGTGCCAGCAGTTACTCCCGACAGCCTTATGGCTACACCTTC. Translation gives CASSYSRQPYGYTF.